The rows below give T cell receptor beta chains drawn from one sample of a study of T cells in Graves' hyperthyroidism and ophthalmopathy. In TCRdb, the multiplex PCR reads were re-called with MiXCR into one record per CDR3 protein. This sample has under 350,000 distinct CDR3 sequences; 21% occur once, and the top ten carry 50%. Sequenced material: blood. These receptors were collected from a woman aged 50 to 60 with Graves' hyperthyroidism. Both conserved end residues are part of each CDR3. Fields, in order: V gene, J gene, CDR3 protein.

v_gene: TRBV27
j_gene: TRBJ2-7
CDR3aa: CASSVQGPLLDEQYF

v_gene: TRBV2
j_gene: TRBJ2-1
CDR3aa: CASTLVGSSYNEQFF

v_gene: TRBV4-1
j_gene: TRBJ1-1
CDR3aa: CASSQGWPTNTEAFF

v_gene: TRBV2
j_gene: TRBJ1-5
CDR3aa: CASQPDRGNQPQHF

v_gene: TRBV30
j_gene: TRBJ1-1
CDR3aa: CAWSPGQRNTEAFF

v_gene: TRBV7-2
j_gene: TRBJ1-5
CDR3aa: CASSLQERQPQHF

v_gene: TRBV11-3
j_gene: TRBJ2-1
CDR3aa: CASSLVGLAGYNEQFF

v_gene: TRBV30
j_gene: TRBJ2-5
CDR3aa: CAWSVLRPAGETQYF

v_gene: TRBV7-9
j_gene: TRBJ2-2
CDR3aa: CASSSPRDRGRTYTGELFF

v_gene: TRBV15
j_gene: TRBJ2-3
CDR3aa: CATSREGRMDTQYF

v_gene: TRBV6-2/TRBV6-3
j_gene: TRBJ1-5
CDR3aa: CASSAPGQISNQPQHF

v_gene: TRBV7-9
j_gene: TRBJ1-3
CDR3aa: CASSLSATQGLGNTIYF

v_gene: TRBV2
j_gene: TRBJ2-2
CDR3aa: CASSAGEATGELFF

v_gene: TRBV11-3
j_gene: TRBJ2-6
CDR3aa: CASSLALRGSGANVLTF

v_gene: TRBV5-1
j_gene: TRBJ2-5
CDR3aa: CASSTSGGRETQYF

v_gene: TRBV28
j_gene: TRBJ2-4
CDR3aa: CASSFVRGAKNIQYF

v_gene: TRBV6-1
j_gene: TRBJ1-1
CDR3aa: CASTVRNMNTEAFF

v_gene: TRBV6-1
j_gene: TRBJ2-7
CDR3aa: CASSEVTSYSYEQYF

v_gene: TRBV19
j_gene: TRBJ2-2
CDR3aa: CASSMGQPNTGELFF

v_gene: TRBV5-1
j_gene: TRBJ1-1
CDR3aa: CASSLDRGQAFF

v_gene: TRBV6-1
j_gene: TRBJ1-1
CDR3aa: CASRAQGHAEAFF

v_gene: TRBV11-2
j_gene: TRBJ2-7
CDR3aa: CASSSGPATEQYF

v_gene: TRBV27
j_gene: TRBJ2-7
CDR3aa: CASSSTPGHSYEQYF

v_gene: TRBV5-1
j_gene: TRBJ1-1
CDR3aa: CASSSDTNRDRVAFF

v_gene: TRBV12-3/TRBV12-4
j_gene: TRBJ2-2
CDR3aa: CASSVSGNTGELFF

v_gene: TRBV28
j_gene: TRBJ1-2
CDR3aa: CASSPDRSRGYTF

v_gene: TRBV15
j_gene: TRBJ2-5
CDR3aa: CATSEGTSGQETQYF

v_gene: TRBV27
j_gene: TRBJ1-2
CDR3aa: CASSLSETQGYTF

v_gene: TRBV28
j_gene: TRBJ2-2
CDR3aa: CASRGQGAGAGELFF

v_gene: TRBV5-1
j_gene: TRBJ2-3
CDR3aa: CASSSAGLAGADTQYF

v_gene: TRBV20-1
j_gene: TRBJ1-4
CDR3aa: CSARRQASNEKLFF

v_gene: TRBV7-8
j_gene: TRBJ2-7
CDR3aa: CASRDRGNEQYF

v_gene: TRBV7-3
j_gene: TRBJ2-6
CDR3aa: CASSGCGANVLTF

v_gene: TRBV5-6
j_gene: TRBJ1-2
CDR3aa: CASSLQGWDYGYTF

v_gene: TRBV5-1
j_gene: TRBJ2-5
CDR3aa: CASSFSSAGRETQYF

v_gene: TRBV30
j_gene: TRBJ2-7
CDR3aa: CAWSVQPSYEQYF

v_gene: TRBV7-9
j_gene: TRBJ2-1
CDR3aa: CASSLRSSSSSYNEQFF

v_gene: TRBV7-9
j_gene: TRBJ2-3
CDR3aa: CASSLDGAYTDTQYF

v_gene: TRBV6-4
j_gene: TRBJ1-1
CDR3aa: CASSVPGQGGNTEAFF

v_gene: TRBV3-1
j_gene: TRBJ2-3
CDR3aa: CASSPPGGVADTQYF

v_gene: TRBV3-1
j_gene: TRBJ2-1
CDR3aa: CASTPGTTTTGEQFF

v_gene: TRBV28
j_gene: TRBJ2-3
CDR3aa: CASSSWAGDRVTDTQYF

v_gene: TRBV3-1
j_gene: TRBJ2-1
CDR3aa: CASSQDNGREQFF

v_gene: TRBV12-3/TRBV12-4
j_gene: TRBJ2-1
CDR3aa: CASRLSAPNEQFF

v_gene: TRBV20-1
j_gene: TRBJ2-6
CDR3aa: CSARGGTQSSGASVLTF

v_gene: TRBV15
j_gene: TRBJ1-3
CDR3aa: CATSRGGNGNTIYF

v_gene: TRBV7-3
j_gene: TRBJ2-1
CDR3aa: CASSLTRTSGGANEQFF

v_gene: TRBV6-5
j_gene: TRBJ1-4
CDR3aa: CASSYSGQGNEKLFF

v_gene: TRBV2
j_gene: TRBJ2-7
CDR3aa: CASSLGRGQKGEREQYF

v_gene: TRBV30
j_gene: TRBJ1-2
CDR3aa: CAVTGGYGYTF

v_gene: TRBV24-1
j_gene: TRBJ2-7
CDR3aa: CATSDFQGGQYF

v_gene: TRBV7-9
j_gene: TRBJ2-1
CDR3aa: CALLGGREQFF

v_gene: TRBV7-2
j_gene: TRBJ2-3
CDR3aa: CASSLDGTSTDTQYF

v_gene: TRBV4-1
j_gene: TRBJ2-3
CDR3aa: CASSQAAPRTDTQYF

v_gene: TRBV28
j_gene: TRBJ1-3
CDR3aa: CASQRGGRPLSGNTIYF